These 29 T cell receptor beta chains were all obtained from the same sample, sequenced in a study of human T cells and chemical hapten exposure. TCRdb processed the RACE reads anew with MiXCR; each CDR3 protein has one entry. The sample consists of a few hundred thousand distinct CDR3 sequences, just under 8% of them appearing once. This sample's time point: pre-sensitization, week 0. The treatment denotes: therapeutic diphenylcyclopropenone sensitization with weekly scalp DPC. The source material was whole blood, sampled in connection with sensitization to the hapten diphenylcyclopropenone (DPC). The receptor set was obtained from a man younger than 35 with alopecia areata. Some clones in this sample may be carry-over from other donors' samples.

At least ten counts were recorded for this clonotype. The rearrangement links TRBV29-1 to TRBJ1-2, with 8 bases fitting TRBD1. CDR1 and CDR2 (germline): SQVTM, ANQGSEA. The CDR3 extends over 16 amino acids. Trimming cost V 0 bases and J 0 bases; bases outside gene matches: 6. The CDR3 bases are TGCAGCGTTGAAGAAGGATTGACAGGGGCTAACTATGGCTACACCTTC. As protein: CSVEEGLTGANYGYTF. Variable domain in full (rest from reference TRBV29-1 and TRBJ1-2): SAVISQKPSRDICQRGTSLTIQCQVDSQVTMMFWYRQQPGQSLTLIATANQGSEATYESGFVIDKFPISRPNLTFSTLTVSNMSPEDSSIYLCSVEEGLTGANYGYTFGSGTRLTVV.

In its sample, this clonotype was seen a few times. The rearrangement uses TRBV29-1 and TRBJ2-1, with D perhaps given as TRBD1 or TRBD2 (5 bases each). Trimming shortened V by 8 bases and J by 6 bases, and 26 bases separated the two germline ends. CDR3 length equals 16 residues. Germline CDR1 is SQVTM and CDR2 is ANQGSEA. CDR3 sequence reads: CSISGTSGNIFNEQFF. The CDR3, as DNA: TGCAGCATCAGCGGCACGTCAGGGAATATTTTCAATGAGCAGTTCTTC.

This clonotype was recorded at least ten times. This chain uses TRBV10-3 with TRBJ1-6, with 7 positions matching TRBD1. Unmatched junction bases numbered 5, after V lost 11 bases and J lost 4 bases. The CDR3 has 13 residues. Germline-derived CDR1 and CDR2 are ENHRY and SYGVKD. The CDR3 DNA reads TGTGCCTCCTGGACAGGATATAATTCACCCCTCCACTTT. Its protein is CASWTGYNSPLHF.

This clonotype has ten or more counts. V usage is TRBV29-1 and J usage is TRBJ2-2; weak D call: TRBD2 (6 bases). Germline CDR1 and CDR2: SQVTM and ANQGSEA. V shed 4 bases and J shed 3 bases, with 12 bases lying between them. The length of the CDR3 is 14 residues. The CDR3 is CSVGGGVDTGELFF. In DNA, the CDR3 is TGCAGCGTTGGGGGCGGGGTTGACACCGGGGAGCTGTTTTTT.

This clonotype was detected only a few times. This sequence joins TRBV7-9 and TRBJ2-7; maybe TRBD2 (5 bases). Trimming shortened V by 11 bases and J by 2 bases, and 10 bases separated the two germline ends. CDR1 and CDR2 (germline): SEHNR, FQNEAQ (reference sequence). The CDR3 has 11 residues. For the CDR3, the DNA is TGTGCCGGCGGGCAGGCCTACGAGCAGTACTTC. The encoded protein is CAGGQAYEQYF.

This chain uses TRBV20-1 with TRBJ2-2; 9 positions match TRBD2. The J segment lost 5 bases and the V segment lost 0 bases, leaving 7 bases of the junction unmatched. This CDR3 comprises 16 residues. Germline-derived CDR1 and CDR2 are DFQATT and SNEGSKA (reference sequence). Here the CDR3 DNA reads TGCAGTGCTAGAGATGGGGCTAGCGGGGAGACCGGGGAGCTGTTTTTT. Its protein product is CSARDGASGETGELFF.

At least ten counts were recorded for this clonotype. The rearrangement links TRBV4-3 to TRBJ1-6, with D hard to call. The CDR3 length is 12 residues. V was clipped by 5 bases and J by 7 bases, with 6 bases between them. CDR1 is LGHNA, CDR2 YSLEER, per germline. For the CDR3, the DNA is TGCGCCAGCAGCAGGGCAAATTCACCCCTCCACTTT. Translating gives CASSRANSPLHF.

The rearrangement joins TRBV11-3 to TRBJ2-2; 9 bases match TRBD1. From germline, CDR1 is SGHNT and CDR2 YENEEA. The CDR3 loop spans 16 amino acids. J gave up 6 bases and V 1 base, and 6 bases lay outside the gene matches. Here the CDR3 reads CASSLGGTGRPGELFF. The CDR3 DNA is TGTGCCAGCAGCTTAGGAGGGACAGGGCGGCCCGGGGAGCTGTTTTTT.

This clonotype was seen repeatedly, ten times or more. The chain recombines TRBV27 with TRBJ1-6; 7 nucleotides line up with TRBD1. CDR1 is MNHEY, CDR2 SMNVEV, per germline (reference sequence). The CDR3 has 15 amino acids. Losses at the gene ends were 4 bases for V and 9 bases for J; bases not matched to a gene: 9. As DNA, the CDR3 is TGTGCCAGCAGTTGGGAGGGGGCGCTTAGTTCACCCCTCCACTTT. Its translation: CASSWEGALSSPLHF.

The J gene is TRBJ2-3, the V gene TRBV27, with TRBD2 identical over 8 bases. The ends lost 5 bases at V and 5 bases at J; junction bases unmatched: 12. The CDR3 runs 16 residues. The germline CDR1 and CDR2 sequences are MNHEY and SMNVEV (reference sequence). CDR3: CASSPRTGGAGDTQYF. CDR3 DNA sequence: TGTGCCAGCAGTCCGCGGACGGGGGGGGCCGGAGATACGCAGTATTTT.

The CDR3 spells CASSPRFPEFADTIYF. The CDR3 coding sequence is TGTGCCAGCAGCCCTAGATTCCCCGAATTTGCGGACACCATATATTTT. The chain is built from TRBV9 and TRBJ1-3; D remains ambiguous. The CDR3 runs to 16 residues. Trimming left V 4 bases short and J 8 bases short, with 22 bases between. Germline CDR1 SGDLS, CDR2 YYNGEE.

This clonotype was seen ten or more times. The chain uses TRBV6-5 and TRBJ1-5, with D perhaps TRBD1 (6 bases). CDR3 length equals 15 residues. V was pared by 6 bases and J by 0 bases, with 12 bases between. The germline gives CDR1 MNHEY, CDR2 SVGAGI. The CDR3 sequence is CASRKGGVSNQPQHF. The DNA for the CDR3 is TGTGCCAGCAGAAAGGGGGGCGTTAGCAATCAGCCCCAGCATTTT.

This clonotype has only a few counts. This chain connects TRBV28 to TRBJ1-1; 11 bases match TRBD1. V lost 6 bases to trimming and J lost 8 bases; unmatched junction nucleotides: 8. CDR3 length: 14 residues. CDR1 and CDR2 (germline): MDHEN, SYDVKM. CDR3 amino acids: CASSQGTGGREAFF. CDR3 sequence (DNA): TGTGCCAGCAGCCAAGGGACAGGGGGGCGCGAAGCTTTCTTT.

This chain links TRBV20-1 with TRBJ1-4, with a weak D call TRBD1 (5 bases). V was cut by 3 bases and J by 1 base, with 9 bases left in between. This CDR3 is 14 amino acids long. CDR1 is DFQATT, CDR2 SNEGSKA, per germline (reference sequence). The CDR3 loop reads CSASVGVTNEKLFF. Written as DNA, the CDR3 is TGCAGTGCTAGCGTAGGGGTAACTAATGAAAAACTGTTTTTT.

The gene calls are TRBV12-3 or TRBV12-4 and TRBJ1-2; the D is unclear. This CDR3 is built from 13 residues. V lost 3 bases to trimming and J lost 1 base, with 6 bases between them. CDR3 coding DNA: TGTGCCAGCAGTTTGACTGTTAACTATGGCTACACCTTC. Protein: CASSLTVNYGYTF.

The chain joins TRBV5-1 to TRBJ1-1; 7 bases fit TRBD1. The V segment lost 4 bases and the J segment 4 bases; nucleotides outside the gene matches: 7. This CDR3 region has 14 residues. Per germline, CDR1 SGHRS and CDR2 YFSETQ. CDR3 nucleotides: TGCGCCAGCAGCCGACAGGGAGGAGGCACTGAAGCTTTCTTT. It codes for CASSRQGGGTEAFF.

This clonotype was found a few times. The chain combines TRBV18 with TRBJ1-5; perhaps TRBD1 as D (5 bases). The CDR3 sequence is 15 residues long. V was shortened by 3 bases and J by 6 bases, with 15 bases between the two germline ends. Per the germline V gene, CDR1 is KGHSH and CDR2 is LQKENI. CDR3 residues: CASSPTDAGGQPQHF. The CDR3 coding sequence is TGTGCCAGCTCACCCACCGATGCTGGGGGTCAGCCCCAGCATTTT.

This rearrangement joins TRBV5-1 to TRBJ1-5; D remains unclear. Germline-derived CDR1 and CDR2 are SGHRS and YFSETQ. V gave up 6 bases and J gave up 5 bases, with 12 bases separating them. This CDR3 has 13 amino acids. CDR3 sequence reads: CASKLDPYQPQHF. For the CDR3, the DNA is TGCGCCAGCAAGTTAGACCCATATCAGCCCCAGCATTTT.

This clonotype was detected only a few times. V usage is TRBV6-6 and J usage is TRBJ2-5, with TRBD1 matching 9 bases. Trimming took 3 bases from V and 5 from J; bases not matched to a gene: 13. CDR3 length: 17 amino acids. Germline assignment: CDR1 MNHNY and CDR2 SVGAGI (reference sequence). The CDR3 bases are TGTGCCAGCAGTTATTCCGGGACAGGGTATAATCTGGAGACCCAGTACTTC. Protein product: CASSYSGTGYNLETQYF.

V gene TRBV18 combines with J gene TRBJ2-4; a possible D gene is TRBD1 (6 bases). V was cut by 3 bases and J by 1 base, with 7 bases left in between. Germline assignment: CDR1 KGHSH and CDR2 LQKENI. The CDR3 spans 14 residues. The CDR3 DNA reads TGTGCCAGCTCACCGGACAGCGCCAAAAACATTCAGTACTTC. Its translation is CASSPDSAKNIQYF.

This clonotype turned up a few times. The CDR3 protein is CASRVQGADTEAFF. The CDR3 bases are TGTGCCAGCAGGGTACAGGGGGCGGACACTGAAGCTTTCTTT. The chain couples TRBV12-3 or TRBV12-4 to TRBJ1-1, with 9 bases fitting TRBD1. The length of the CDR3 is 14 residues. V shed 6 bases, J shed 3 bases, and the junction held 5 bases outside the gene matches.

In its sample, this clonotype was seen a few times. Here the CDR3 DNA reads TGTGCCAGCTCACCAGTCCAGAGCAATCAGCCCCAGCATTTT. It is translated as CASSPVQSNQPQHF. This chain connects TRBV18 to TRBJ1-5; D uncertain. V was pared by 2 bases and J by 1 base, with 6 bases between. The CDR3 sequence is 14 residues long. The germline V gene encodes CDR1 KGHSH and CDR2 LQKENI.

The gene calls are TRBV29-1 and TRBJ2-7; D perhaps matches TRBD2 (6 bases). Germline-derived CDR1 and CDR2 are SQVTM and ANQGSEA. The CDR3 is 11 amino acids. The CDR3 reads CSVENAGQVDV. CDR3 nucleotide sequence: TGCAGCGTTGAAAATGCGGGGCAGGTAGACGTC.

This clonotype was seen a handful of times. V usage is TRBV4-1 and J usage is TRBJ2-4, with D tentatively TRBD1 (6 bases). The CDR3 is 17 residues long. V was pared by 0 bases and J by 1 base, with 13 bases between. The germline V gene has CDR1 MGHRA and CDR2 YSYEKL. In DNA form, the CDR3 reads TGCGCCAGCAGCCAAGATGAGGGGGTCATGGCCAAAAACATTCAGTACTTC. Its protein is CASSQDEGVMAKNIQYF.

This clonotype was observed many times. V and J are TRBV28 and TRBJ1-6; D not certain. The V end lost 1 base, the J end lost 4 bases, and 17 bases lay between the germline ends. The CDR3 extends over 18 amino acids. The germline gives CDR1 MDHEN, CDR2 SYDVKM. This chain's CDR3 is CASSLSNQRDLYNSPLHF. The CDR3 region has the DNA TGTGCCAGCAGTTTATCCAACCAGCGGGATCTTTATAATTCACCCCTCCACTTT.

There are many counts of this clonotype. The chain recombines TRBV24-1 with TRBJ2-5, with D possibly matching TRBD2 (6 bases). In germline, CDR1 is KGHDR, CDR2 SFDVKD. The CDR3 sequence is 15 residues long. The germline V and J ends were trimmed by 7 bases and 0 bases, with 14 bases remaining between them. CDR3 protein: CATSPGLRYQETQYF. Written as DNA, the CDR3 is TGTGCCACCAGCCCGGGACTCCGGTACCAAGAGACCCAGTACTTC.

Written as DNA, the CDR3 is TGTGCCAGCTCACCGGTGCTATCGGGGCAGAGAGAAAAACTGTTTTTT. This translates into CASSPVLSGQREKLFF. The gene calls are TRBV18 and TRBJ1-4; weak D call: TRBD1 (5 bases). The germline V and J ends were trimmed by 3 bases and 8 bases, with 19 bases remaining between them. From germline, CDR1 is KGHSH and CDR2 LQKENI. The CDR3 contains 16 residues.

This clonotype has a handful of counts. This sequence joins TRBV25-1 and TRBJ2-2; D gene ambiguous. Germline loops: CDR1 MGHDK, CDR2 SYGVNS. The CDR3 length is 14 residues. Between the trimmed V and J ends, which lost 3 bases and 5 bases, there was a span of 10 bases. DNA of the CDR3: TGTGCCAGCAGTGACCAAGCTACGACCGGGGAGCTGTTTTTT. It codes for CASSDQATTGELFF. The full variable domain, rest sourced from reference TRBV25-1 and TRBJ2-2, is EADIYQTPRYLVIGTGKKITLECSQTMGHDKMYWYQQDPGMELHLIHYSYGVNSTEKGDLSSESTVSRIRTEHFPLTLESARPSHTSQYLCASSDQATTGELFFGEGSRLTVL.

This rearrangement joins TRBV10-2 to TRBJ2-2, with TRBD1 identical over 7 bases. CDR3 length: 14 amino acids. The germline CDR1 and CDR2 sequences are WSHSY and SAAADI. Germline trimming cut 6 bases from V and 7 bases from J; bases unmatched to any gene: 8. The CDR3 nucleotides are TGCGCCAGCAGGACAGGGTCAACAGGCGGGGAGCTGTTTTTT. Translating it yields CASRTGSTGGELFF.